The T cell receptor beta chain described here comes from a study of cytomegalovirus exposure and HLA in healthy donors. Concerning this clone itself: Antigen: not known.

Clones were read by immunoSEQ multiplex PCR, and TCRdb kept only the in-frame ones, dropping some. The data hold 130,000 to 150,000 clones, with about 87% observed a single time. Whole-study findings and limits: Altogether, 160 or so TCR beta chains were recorded as cytomegalovirus-associated.

The CDR3 runs 15 residues. V was clipped by 6 bases and J by 0 bases, with 12 bases between them. CDR1 is MNHNY and CDR2 is SVGAGI in the germline V gene (reference sequence). Sample: PBMCs. V and J are TRBV6-6 and TRBJ1-3; D gene ambiguous. The clonotype originates from a man aged 18 to 30 in good health and CMV-seropositive. In DNA, the CDR3 is TGTGCCAGCAGGGAGAGCGTTGGCTCTGGAAACACCATATATTTT. Its translation: CASRESVGSGNTIYF.